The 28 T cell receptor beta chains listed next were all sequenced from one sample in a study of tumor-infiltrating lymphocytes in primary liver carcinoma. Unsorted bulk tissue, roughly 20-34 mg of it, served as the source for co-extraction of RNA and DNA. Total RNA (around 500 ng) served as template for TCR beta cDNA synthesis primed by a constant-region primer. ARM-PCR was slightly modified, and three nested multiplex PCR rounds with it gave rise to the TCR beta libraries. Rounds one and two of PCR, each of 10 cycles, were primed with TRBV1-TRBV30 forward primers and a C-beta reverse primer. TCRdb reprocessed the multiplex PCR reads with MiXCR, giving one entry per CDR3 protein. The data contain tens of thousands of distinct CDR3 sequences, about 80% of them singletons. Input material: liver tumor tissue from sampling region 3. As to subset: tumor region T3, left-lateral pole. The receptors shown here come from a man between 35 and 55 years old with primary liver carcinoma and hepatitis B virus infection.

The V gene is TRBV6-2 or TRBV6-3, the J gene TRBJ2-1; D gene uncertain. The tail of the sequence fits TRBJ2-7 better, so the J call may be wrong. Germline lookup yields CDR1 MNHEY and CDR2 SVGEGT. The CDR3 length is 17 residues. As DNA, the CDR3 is TGTGCCAGCAGTTACTTCCGTCACCATAGCTCCTACAATGAGCAGTACTTC. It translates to CASSYFRHHSSYNEQYF.

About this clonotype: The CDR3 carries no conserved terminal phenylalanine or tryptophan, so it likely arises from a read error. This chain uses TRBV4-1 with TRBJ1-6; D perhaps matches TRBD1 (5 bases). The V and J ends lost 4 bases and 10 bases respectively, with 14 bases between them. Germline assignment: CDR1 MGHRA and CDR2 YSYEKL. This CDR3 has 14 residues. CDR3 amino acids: CASSPEGRNSPLHL. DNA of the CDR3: TGCGCCAGCAGCCCGGAGGGGAGGAACTCACCCCTCCACTTA.

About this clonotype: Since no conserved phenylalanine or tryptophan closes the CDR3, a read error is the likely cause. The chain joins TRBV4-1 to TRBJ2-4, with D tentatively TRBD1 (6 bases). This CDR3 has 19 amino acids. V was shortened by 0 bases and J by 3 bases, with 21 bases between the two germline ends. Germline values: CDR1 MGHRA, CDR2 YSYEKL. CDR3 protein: CASSQEPPQNEGGKNIQYS. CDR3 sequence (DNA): TGCGCCAGCAGCCAAGAGCCCCCTCAAAACGAAGGGGGCAAAAACATTCAGTACTCC.

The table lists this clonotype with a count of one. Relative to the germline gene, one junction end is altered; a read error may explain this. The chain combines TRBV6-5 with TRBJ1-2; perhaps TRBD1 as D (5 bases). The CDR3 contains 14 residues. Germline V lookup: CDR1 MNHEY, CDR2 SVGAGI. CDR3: CASSVHGGKDGYTF. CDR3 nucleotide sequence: TGTGCGAGCAGTGTGCATGGGGGAAAGGATGGCTACACCTTC.

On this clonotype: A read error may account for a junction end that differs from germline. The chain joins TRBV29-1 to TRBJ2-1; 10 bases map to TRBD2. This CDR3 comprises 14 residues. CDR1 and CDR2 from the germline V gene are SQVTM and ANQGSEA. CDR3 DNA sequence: TGCAGCGCTGAGGCTAGCGGGAGATCGAATGAGCAGTTATTC. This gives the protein CSAEASGRSNEQLF.

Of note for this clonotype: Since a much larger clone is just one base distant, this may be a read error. This CDR3 reads CASSVGGTEAFF. The CDR3 DNA sequence: TGTGCCAGCAGTGTTGGGGGAACTGAAGCTTTCTTT. The genes are TRBV28 and TRBJ1-1, with D maybe TRBD1 (5 bases). The germline V and J ends were trimmed by 5 bases and 5 bases, with 9 bases remaining between them. The CDR3 is made up of 12 amino acids. Germline loops: CDR1 MDHEN, CDR2 SYDVKM.

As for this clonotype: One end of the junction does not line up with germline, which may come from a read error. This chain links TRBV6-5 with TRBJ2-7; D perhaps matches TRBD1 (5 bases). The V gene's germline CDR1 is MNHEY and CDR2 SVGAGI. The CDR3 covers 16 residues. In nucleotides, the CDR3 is TGTGCAAGCAGTCCACTCTCCCTCCCAAGGGGCTGCGAGCAGTACTTC. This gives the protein CASSPLSLPRGCEQYF.

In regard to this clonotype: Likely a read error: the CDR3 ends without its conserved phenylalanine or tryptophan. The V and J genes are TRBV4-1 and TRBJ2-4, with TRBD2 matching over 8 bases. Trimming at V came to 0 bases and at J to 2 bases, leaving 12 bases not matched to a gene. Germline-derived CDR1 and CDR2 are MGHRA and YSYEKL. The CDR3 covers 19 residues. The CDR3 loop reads CASSQDSGGSSPTKNIQYY. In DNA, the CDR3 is TGCGCCAGCAGCCAAGATTCGGGGGGGAGTAGCCCTACCAAAAACATTCAGTACTAC.

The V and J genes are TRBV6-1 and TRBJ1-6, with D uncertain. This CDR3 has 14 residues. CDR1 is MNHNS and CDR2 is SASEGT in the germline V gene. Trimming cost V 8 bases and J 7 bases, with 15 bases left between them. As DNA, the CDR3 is TGTGCCAGCGTTCGGGCGTCTGGGAATTCACCCCTCCACTTT. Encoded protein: CASVRASGNSPLHF.

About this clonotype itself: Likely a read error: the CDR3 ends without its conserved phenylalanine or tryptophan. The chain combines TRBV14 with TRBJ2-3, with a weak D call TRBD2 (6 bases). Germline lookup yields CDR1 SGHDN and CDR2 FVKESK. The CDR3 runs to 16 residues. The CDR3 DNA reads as TGTGGCAGCAGCCAAGATCTACCGGGAGACGGGGATACGCAGTATTAT. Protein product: CGSSQDLPGDGDTQYY.

CDR3 loop: CASSPDRSTTPYEQYF. Written as DNA, the CDR3 is TGCGCCAGCAGCCCCGACCGGTCGACCACACCTTACGAGCAGTACTTC. The genes are TRBV4-1 and TRBJ2-7; D is unclear. This CDR3 is built from 16 residues. V lost 4 bases, J lost 4 bases, and 20 bases lay in between. From germline, CDR1 is MGHRA and CDR2 YSYEKL.

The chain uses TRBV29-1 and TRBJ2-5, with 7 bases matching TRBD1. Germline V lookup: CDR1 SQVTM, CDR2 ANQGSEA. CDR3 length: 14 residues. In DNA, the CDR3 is TGCATCTACCGACGGACAGGCCTGGGAGAGACCCAGTACTTC. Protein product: CIYRRTGLGETQYF.

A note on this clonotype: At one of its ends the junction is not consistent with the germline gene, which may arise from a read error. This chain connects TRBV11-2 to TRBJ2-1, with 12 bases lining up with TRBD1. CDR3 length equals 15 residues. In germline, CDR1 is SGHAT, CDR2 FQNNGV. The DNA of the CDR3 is TGTGCCGGCAGCTCGGGGACAGGGGGCTTCAATGGGCAGTTCTTC. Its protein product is CAGSSGTGGFNGQFF.

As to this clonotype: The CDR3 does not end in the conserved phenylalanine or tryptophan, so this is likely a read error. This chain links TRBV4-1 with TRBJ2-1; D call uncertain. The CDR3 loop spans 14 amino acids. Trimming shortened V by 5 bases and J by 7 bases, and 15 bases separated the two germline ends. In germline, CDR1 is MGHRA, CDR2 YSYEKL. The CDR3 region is CASSSLWSENEQFL. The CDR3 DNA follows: TGCGCCAGCAGCTCCCTATGGTCAGAGAATGAGCAGTTCTTA.

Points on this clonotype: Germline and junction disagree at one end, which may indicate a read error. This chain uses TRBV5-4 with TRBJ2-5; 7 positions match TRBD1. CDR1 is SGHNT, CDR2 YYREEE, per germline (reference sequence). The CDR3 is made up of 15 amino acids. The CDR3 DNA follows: TGTGCCAGCAGCAGCATGACAGGGATTGGCGAGACCCATTACTTC. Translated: CASSSMTGIGETHYF.

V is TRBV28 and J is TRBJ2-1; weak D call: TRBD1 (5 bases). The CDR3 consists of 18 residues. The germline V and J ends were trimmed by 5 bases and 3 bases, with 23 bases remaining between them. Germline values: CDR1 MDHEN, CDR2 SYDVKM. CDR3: CASSLGQGWGCCYNEQFF. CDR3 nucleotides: TGTGCCAGCAGTCTAGGACAAGGGTGGGGATGCTGCTACAATGAGCAGTTCTTC.

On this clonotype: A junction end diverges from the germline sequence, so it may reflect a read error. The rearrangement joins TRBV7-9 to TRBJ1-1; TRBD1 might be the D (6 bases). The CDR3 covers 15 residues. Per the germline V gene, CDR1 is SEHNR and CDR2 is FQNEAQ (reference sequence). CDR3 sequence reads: CAISPQGLMNTEAFF. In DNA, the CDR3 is TGTGCCATCAGCCCTCAGGGGCTAATGAACACTGAGGCTTTCTTT.

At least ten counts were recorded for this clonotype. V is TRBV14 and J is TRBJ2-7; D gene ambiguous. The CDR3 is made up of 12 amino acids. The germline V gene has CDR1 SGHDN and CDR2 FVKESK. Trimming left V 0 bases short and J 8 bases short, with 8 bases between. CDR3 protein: CASSQDGAKQYF. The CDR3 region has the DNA TGTGCCAGCAGCCAAGACGGAGCGAAGCAGTACTTC.

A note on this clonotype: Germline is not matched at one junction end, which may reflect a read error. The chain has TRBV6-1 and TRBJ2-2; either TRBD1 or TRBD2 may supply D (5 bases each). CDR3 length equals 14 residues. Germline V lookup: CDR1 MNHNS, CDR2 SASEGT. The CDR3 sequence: CGSPWDPNTGELFF. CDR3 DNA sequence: TGTGGCAGCCCATGGGACCCGAACACCGGGGAGCTGTTTTTT.

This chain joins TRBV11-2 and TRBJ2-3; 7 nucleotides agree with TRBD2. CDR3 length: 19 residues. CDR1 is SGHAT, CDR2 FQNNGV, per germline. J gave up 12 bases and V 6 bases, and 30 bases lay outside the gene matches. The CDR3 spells CASRIPRGGRPTSAGTQYF. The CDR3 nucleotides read TGTGCCAGCAGGATTCCTCGAGGCGGCAGACCTACTAGCGCAGGTACACAGTATTTT.

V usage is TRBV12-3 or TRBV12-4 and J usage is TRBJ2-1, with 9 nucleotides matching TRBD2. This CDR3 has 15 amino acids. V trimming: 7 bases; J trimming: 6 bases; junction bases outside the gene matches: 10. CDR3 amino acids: CASTPETSGRNEQFF. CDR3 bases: TGTGCCAGCACCCCCGAGACTAGCGGCCGCAATGAGCAGTTCTTC.

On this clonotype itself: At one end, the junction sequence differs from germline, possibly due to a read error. The CDR3: CASSLDLQGYNEQLF. In nucleotides, the CDR3 is TGTGCCAGCAGTTTGGACCTGCAGGGTTACAATGAGCAGTTATTC. V gene TRBV6-6 combines with J gene TRBJ2-1, with D possibly TRBD1 on 5 matching bases. The CDR3 is 15 residues long. Germline CDR1 reads MNHNY; CDR2 reads SVGAGI (reference sequence).

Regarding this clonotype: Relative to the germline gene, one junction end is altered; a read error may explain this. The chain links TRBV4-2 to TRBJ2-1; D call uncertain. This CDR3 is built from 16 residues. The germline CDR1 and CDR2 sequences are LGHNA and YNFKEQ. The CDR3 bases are TGTGCCAGCAGCCGAGTGGGCCCGTGGGCCTACTATGAGCAGTTCTTC. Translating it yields CASSRVGPWAYYEQFF.

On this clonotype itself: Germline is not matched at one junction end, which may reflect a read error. The CDR3 DNA reads as TGTGCCAGCAGTGCCCCTGGGGGGAACACTGGAGCTTTCTTT. This gives the protein CASSAPGGNTGAFF. This chain links TRBV5-4 with TRBJ1-1; D might be TRBD1 (5 bases). The CDR3 runs 14 residues. Germline values: CDR1 SGHNT, CDR2 YYREEE (reference sequence). The full variable domain, its missing parts supplied by reference TRBV5-4 and TRBJ1-1, is ETGVTQSPTHLIKTRGQQVTLRCSSQSGHNTVSWYQQALGQGPQFIFQYYREEENGRGNFPPRFSGLQFPNYSSELNVNALELDDSALYLCASSAPGGNTGAFFGQGTRLTVV.

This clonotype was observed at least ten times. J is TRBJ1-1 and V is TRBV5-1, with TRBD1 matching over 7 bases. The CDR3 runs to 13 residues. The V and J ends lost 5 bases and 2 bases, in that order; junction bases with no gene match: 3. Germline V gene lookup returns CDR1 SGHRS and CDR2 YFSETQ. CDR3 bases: TGCGCCAGCAGAAACAGGGGAAACACTGAAGCTTTCTTT. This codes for CASRNRGNTEAFF.

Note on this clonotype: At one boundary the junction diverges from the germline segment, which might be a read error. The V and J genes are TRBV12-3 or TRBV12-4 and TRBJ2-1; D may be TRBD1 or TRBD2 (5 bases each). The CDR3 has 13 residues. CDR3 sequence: CVSSWRADIEQFF. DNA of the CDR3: TGTGTCAGCAGCTGGAGAGCGGACATTGAGCAGTTCTTC.

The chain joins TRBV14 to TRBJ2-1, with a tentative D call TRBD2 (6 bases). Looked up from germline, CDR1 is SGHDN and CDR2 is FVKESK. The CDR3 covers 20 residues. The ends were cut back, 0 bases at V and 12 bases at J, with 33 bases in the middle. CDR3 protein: CASSQDTGSGRSHRGYGQFF. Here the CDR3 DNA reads TGTGCCAGCAGCCAAGACACCGGATCAGGTCGGAGTCATCGGGGGTATGGGCAGTTCTTC.

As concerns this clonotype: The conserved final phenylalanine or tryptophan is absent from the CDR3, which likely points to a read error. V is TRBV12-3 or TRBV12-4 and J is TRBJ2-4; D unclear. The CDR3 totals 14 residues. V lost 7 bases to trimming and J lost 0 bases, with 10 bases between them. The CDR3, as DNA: TGTGCCAGCACTCGGGCCCAAGCCAAAAACATTCAGTACTAC. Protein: CASTRAQAKNIQYY.